The 21 T cell receptor beta chains reported below all come from one sample, sequenced in a study of breast tumors, draining lymph nodes, adjacent tissues. The lymph nodes were axillary draining lymph nodes from breast cancer patients. From the multiplex PCR reads, TCRdb called clonotypes with MiXCR, one entry per CDR3 protein. This table has about 230,000 distinct CDR3 sequences, about a third appearing once. Sequenced material: axillary lymph node tissue. Source of these receptors: a female donor with breast cancer. Some clones in this sample may be carry-over from other donors' samples.

This clonotype was counted ten times or more. The chain employs TRBV4-1 and TRBJ2-5; 7 positions match TRBD1. Looked up from germline, CDR1 is MGHRA and CDR2 is YSYEKL. J lost 2 bases, V lost 1 base, and 10 bases had no gene match. This CDR3 has 17 residues. CDR3 bases: TGCGCCAGCAGCCAAGGCCTCTTGGACAGGAGTCAAGAGACCCAGTACTTC. Translating it yields CASSQGLLDRSQETQYF.

The table lists this clonotype with many counts. CDR3 bases: TGCGCCAGCAGCTTGGAGCCAGTTAAGAACACCGGGGAGCTGTTTTTT. Residues: CASSLEPVKNTGELFF. This rearrangement joins TRBV5-1 to TRBJ2-2; D gene unclear. Trimming took off 0 bases at V and 1 base at J, with 10 bases between the two ends. The germline V gene encodes CDR1 SGHRS and CDR2 YFSETQ. The CDR3 has 16 amino acids.

This clonotype was seen ten or more times. V and J are TRBV5-5 and TRBJ2-3; a weak D match, TRBD1 (5 bases). CDR3 length equals 14 residues. Trimming pared 0 bases from V and 1 base from J, leaving 6 bases between. Germline V gives CDR1 SGHKS, CDR2 YYEKEE (reference sequence). The DNA of the CDR3 is TGTGCCAGCAGCTTGGAACAGGGCACAGATACGCAGTATTTT. Protein sequence: CASSLEQGTDTQYF.

This clonotype came up many times. The CDR3 protein is CASSLAGSGNTDTQYF. The CDR3 DNA sequence: TGTGCCAGCAGCTTGGCTGGTAGCGGGAACACAGATACGCAGTATTTT. The chain links TRBV5-4 to TRBJ2-3; 8 positions agree with TRBD2. Germline V gives CDR1 SGHNT, CDR2 YYREEE (reference sequence). The J segment lost 2 bases and the V segment lost 0 bases, leaving 5 bases of the junction unmatched. This CDR3 comprises 16 residues.

The table lists this clonotype with many counts. One end of the junction varies from germline; a read error may be responsible. The rearrangement links TRBV7-9 to TRBJ2-5; D is perhaps TRBD2 (5 bases). The germline CDR1 and CDR2 sequences are SEHNR and FQNEAQ (reference sequence). The CDR3 is made up of 14 amino acids. CDR3 amino acids: CASSLFGSELGFDF. CDR3 DNA sequence: TGTGCCAGCAGCTTATTCGGTTCAGAACTAGGTTTCGACTTC.

This clonotype has at least ten counts. This chain links TRBV6-1 with TRBJ2-7; 10 bases agree with TRBD2. Trimming removed 5 bases from V and 4 bases from J; junction bases left unmatched: 5. In germline, CDR1 is MNHNS, CDR2 SASEGT. This CDR3 comprises 14 residues. In DNA form, the CDR3 reads TGTGCCAGCAGTCTAGCGGGAGCTAAATACGAGCAGTACTTC. Translating gives CASSLAGAKYEQYF.

This clonotype showed up many times. This chain connects TRBV24-1 to TRBJ2-1, with 12 bases fitting TRBD2. Germline values: CDR1 KGHDR, CDR2 SFDVKD. V shed 3 bases, J shed 1 base, and the junction held 3 bases outside the gene matches. This CDR3 comprises 17 residues. In nucleotides, the CDR3 is TGTGCCACCAGTGATCCCGGACTAGCGGGATCCTACAATGAGCAGTTCTTC. Amino acids: CATSDPGLAGSYNEQFF.

V gene TRBV7-2 combines with J gene TRBJ1-4, with unresolved D. Looked up from germline, CDR1 is SGHTA and CDR2 is FQGNSA. CDR3 length equals 12 residues. V was pared by 5 bases and J by 11 bases, with 12 bases between. CDR3 in DNA: TGTGCCAGCAGCCTTAGTGGGAAGAAACTGTTTTTT. Protein: CASSLSGKKLFF. Using reference TRBV7-2 and TRBJ1-4 for the parts outside the CDR3, the full variable domain is GAGVSQSPSNKVTEKGKDVELRCDPISGHTALYWYRQSLGQGLEFLIYFQGNSAPDKSGLPSDRFSAERTGGSVSTLTIQRTQQEDSAVYLCASSLSGKKLFFGSGTQLSVL.

This clonotype was picked up many times. The chain has TRBV6-5 and TRBJ2-2; no definite D call. CDR1 and CDR2 (germline): MNHEY, SVGAGI. Trimming stripped 5 bases from V and 6 bases from J, with 13 bases between. The CDR3 consists of 14 residues. For the CDR3, the DNA is TGTGCCAGCAGTCTCCTGGAGTTTTCCGGGGAGCTGTTTTTT. This codes for CASSLLEFSGELFF.

This clonotype was seen at least ten times. The chain is built from TRBV11-3 and TRBJ2-7; the match to TRBD1 covers 8 bases. V was clipped by 5 bases and J by 0 bases; unmatched bases: 12. CDR1 SGHNT and CDR2 YENEEA come from the germline V gene. The CDR3 consists of 17 residues. CDR3 DNA sequence: TGTGCCAGCAGCACCCGGGACAGGCCACACGACTCCTACGAGCAGTACTTC. Amino acids: CASSTRDRPHDSYEQYF.

Comments on this clonotype: A junction boundary mismatches the germline segment, possibly from a read error. V and J are TRBV9 and TRBJ1-1, with D possibly being TRBD1 (6 bases). The germline CDR1 and CDR2 sequences are SGDLS and YYNGEE. The CDR3 runs to 15 residues. The CDR3 bases are TGTGCCAGCAGCGTAGACAGGGTCCCGAACACTGAAGCTCTCTTT. Translation: CASSVDRVPNTEALF.

This clonotype was seen many times. The V call is TRBV11-3, the J call TRBJ2-6, with D possibly called TRBD1 or TRBD2 (5 bases each). This CDR3 spans 17 amino acids. V gave up 6 bases and J gave up 0 bases, with 15 bases separating them. Per the germline V gene, CDR1 is SGHNT and CDR2 is YENEEA. In DNA form, the CDR3 reads TGTGCCAGCAGTTCCGGGACCCCCGGCTCTGGGGCCAACGTCCTGACTTTC. Amino acids: CASSSGTPGSGANVLTF.

This rearrangement joins TRBV7-8 to TRBJ2-1, with D possibly matching TRBD1 (5 bases). This CDR3 is built from 15 residues. V gave up 1 base and J gave up 4 bases, with 11 bases separating them. CDR1 is SGHVS and CDR2 is FQNEAQ in the germline V gene. CDR3 sequence: CASSLVGKGYNEQFF. In nucleotides, the CDR3 is TGTGCCAGCAGCTTAGTTGGGAAGGGGTACAATGAGCAGTTCTTC.

The V gene is TRBV25-1, the J gene TRBJ2-7, with 11 bases identical to TRBD2. Germline V CDR1 and CDR2: MGHDK, SYGVNS. The trim removed 2 bases at V and 3 bases at J, leaving 0 bases unmatched. CDR3 length: 14 residues. DNA of the CDR3: TGTGCCAGCAGTGAAACTAGCGGGAGCTACGAGCAGTACTTC. It translates to CASSETSGSYEQYF.

Ten or more counts support this clonotype. This chain uses TRBV6-6 with TRBJ2-7, with TRBD2 matching over 14 bases. There are 16 residues in the CDR3. With 4 bases clipped from V and 3 bases from J, the junction kept 5 bases outside the gene matches. In germline, CDR1 is MNHNY, CDR2 SVGAGI (reference sequence). Here the CDR3 reads CASSSGTSGRNYEQYF. The DNA for the CDR3 is TGTGCCAGCAGTTCCGGGACTAGCGGGAGAAACTACGAGCAGTACTTC.

This clonotype was seen repeatedly, ten times or more. The chain is built from TRBV6-5 and TRBJ2-7, with 8 nucleotides matching TRBD1. J gave up 4 bases and V 5 bases, and 10 bases lay outside the gene matches. The CDR3 extends over 15 amino acids. Germline values: CDR1 MNHEY, CDR2 SVGAGI. The chain's CDR3 is CASSLATGGRYEQYF. CDR3 nucleotides: TGTGCCAGCAGTCTCGCTACAGGGGGTCGATACGAGCAGTACTTC.

V is TRBV2 and J is TRBJ1-4; D is undetermined. The CDR3 length is 13 residues. CDR1 and CDR2 from the germline V gene are SNHLY and FYNNEI. V was trimmed by 8 bases and J by 2 bases, leaving 9 bases between them. The CDR3 sequence: CASCPGTNEKLFF. CDR3 DNA: TGTGCCAGCTGCCCCGGGACTAATGAAAAACTGTTTTTT. Complete variable domain (other parts from reference TRBV2 and TRBJ1-4): EPEVTQTPSHQVTQMGQEVILRCVPISNHLYFYWYRQILGQKVEFLVSFYNNEISEKSEIFDDQFSVERPDGSNFTLKIRSTKLEDSAMYFCASCPGTNEKLFFGSGTQLSVL.

A word on this clonotype: An end of the junction differs from the germline gene, which may be a read error. The rearrangement links TRBV20-1 to TRBJ2-1, with D perhaps being TRBD1 or TRBD2 (7 bases each). Germline V gene data show CDR1 as DFQATT and CDR2 as SNEGSKA (reference sequence). The CDR3 is 12 amino acids. CDR3 loop: CSARQGGPWQFF. Written as DNA, the CDR3 is TGCAGCGCTAGACAGGGAGGGCCCTGGCAGTTCTTC.

The CDR3 DNA sequence: TGTGCCAGCGGCCGTAGCGGGAGGGTCGTGACCGGGGAGCTGTTTTTT. It yields the protein CASGRSGRVVTGELFF. The chain has TRBV11-2 and TRBJ2-2, with 11 positions matching TRBD2. There are 16 residues in the CDR3. The germline gives CDR1 SGHAT, CDR2 FQNNGV. Unmatched junction bases numbered 10, after V lost 8 bases and J lost 5 bases.

This clonotype was seen repeatedly, ten times or more. The chain links TRBV12-5 to TRBJ2-1, with D uncertain. This CDR3 comprises 10 residues. Germline V gene sequence: CDR1 LGHNT, CDR2 FRNRAP. V was trimmed by 6 bases and J by 7 bases, leaving 4 bases between them. CDR3 DNA: TGTGCTAGTGGCTTGAATGAGCAGTTCTTC. Translating it yields CASGLNEQFF.

V is TRBV18 and J is TRBJ2-2, with unresolved D. V was shortened by 0 bases and J by 2 bases, with 13 bases between the two germline ends. Germline V CDR1 and CDR2: KGHSH, LQKENI. The CDR3 has 17 amino acids. The CDR3 sequence: CASSPPGTGPNTGELFF. The CDR3 nucleotides read TGTGCCAGCTCACCACCGGGTACGGGCCCAAACACCGGGGAGCTGTTTTTT.